This is a list of T cell receptor beta chains from one sample in a study of cytomegalovirus exposure and HLA in healthy donors. Clones were read by immunoSEQ multiplex PCR, and TCRdb kept only the in-frame ones, dropping some. This repertoire shows some 110,000 clones, approximately 86% found once; its top ten account for around 4.5%. Sample: PBMCs. Every receptor here comes from a man aged 18 to 35 in good health and CMV-seropositive. Each CDR3 is given without its conserved first and last residue. Fields, in order: V gene, CDR3 protein.

V gene: TRBV2
CDR3 protein: ASSAKGQDGSYNSPLH

V gene: TRBV6-5
CDR3 protein: ASGEGDRSYGYT

V gene: TRBV6-1
CDR3 protein: ASTNGGRTYNEQF

V gene: TRBV4-3
CDR3 protein: ASSQDTAGSYNEQF

V gene: TRBV7-2
CDR3 protein: ASSFGLDDSTSNYGYT

V gene: TRBV7-2
CDR3 protein: ASSLAVAGGTETQY

V gene: TRBV9
CDR3 protein: ASSVSLAGVNEQF

V gene: TRBV21-1
CDR3 protein: ASSKVLSYNEQF

V gene: TRBV5-4
CDR3 protein: ASSLAGGTGELF

V gene: TRBV6-5
CDR3 protein: ATAGTGASPLH

V gene: TRBV10-2
CDR3 protein: ASSWTSDLGDTQY

V gene: TRBV5-6
CDR3 protein: ASSHNRGQIVGYT

V gene: TRBV7-2
CDR3 protein: ASSLGVRIGSPLH

V gene: TRBV5-1
CDR3 protein: ASSFGTTWTYEQY

V gene: TRBV4-1
CDR3 protein: ASSLGQGVTEAF

V gene: TRBV11-2
CDR3 protein: ASSGDRTGEEAF

V gene: TRBV7-9
CDR3 protein: ASSLAQDTQY

V gene: TRBV7-2
CDR3 protein: ASSFGQGVSPLH

V gene: TRBV5-4
CDR3 protein: ASRSASGTNTDTQY

V gene: TRBV19
CDR3 protein: ASSPTRGGSYNEQF

V gene: TRBV11-2
CDR3 protein: ASSDIPGQGMYGYT

V gene: TRBV10-3
CDR3 protein: AISEDQGYGYT

V gene: TRBV11-2
CDR3 protein: ASSKDRFTEAF

V gene: TRBV10-3
CDR3 protein: AIKGLETEAF

V gene: TRBV14
CDR3 protein: ASSGQGAPGTEAF

V gene: TRBV5-6
CDR3 protein: ASSLGGQGYGYT

V gene: TRBV6-5
CDR3 protein: ASSYSTGGSPLH

V gene: TRBV27
CDR3 protein: ASSFDRGLITEAF

V gene: TRBV9
CDR3 protein: ASSVVDSVNSPLH

V gene: TRBV11-2
CDR3 protein: ASSLTWSGGHGYT

V gene: TRBV13
CDR3 protein: ASSAPGDSTVGELF

V gene: TRBV2
CDR3 protein: ASKKDDSSYEQY

V gene: TRBV5-1
CDR3 protein: ASSFIRDRINGYT

V gene: TRBV6-1
CDR3 protein: ASSTPSGANVLT

V gene: TRBV5-1
CDR3 protein: ASSLGQGDYGYT

V gene: TRBV2
CDR3 protein: ASRPDSNSGNTIY

V gene: TRBV7-2
CDR3 protein: ASSLAGHNSPLH

V gene: TRBV7-2
CDR3 protein: ASSLVGGRSYEQY

V gene: TRBV28
CDR3 protein: ASSSTGGMNTEAF

V gene: TRBV11-2
CDR3 protein: ASSLRVGDTQY

V gene: TRBV19
CDR3 protein: ASSMGTGPQGEQY

V gene: TRBV4-1
CDR3 protein: ASSQDSGPGNQPQH

V gene: TRBV4-2
CDR3 protein: ASSSLYPQGARDTEAF

V gene: TRBV19
CDR3 protein: ASGSGTVVSGANVLT